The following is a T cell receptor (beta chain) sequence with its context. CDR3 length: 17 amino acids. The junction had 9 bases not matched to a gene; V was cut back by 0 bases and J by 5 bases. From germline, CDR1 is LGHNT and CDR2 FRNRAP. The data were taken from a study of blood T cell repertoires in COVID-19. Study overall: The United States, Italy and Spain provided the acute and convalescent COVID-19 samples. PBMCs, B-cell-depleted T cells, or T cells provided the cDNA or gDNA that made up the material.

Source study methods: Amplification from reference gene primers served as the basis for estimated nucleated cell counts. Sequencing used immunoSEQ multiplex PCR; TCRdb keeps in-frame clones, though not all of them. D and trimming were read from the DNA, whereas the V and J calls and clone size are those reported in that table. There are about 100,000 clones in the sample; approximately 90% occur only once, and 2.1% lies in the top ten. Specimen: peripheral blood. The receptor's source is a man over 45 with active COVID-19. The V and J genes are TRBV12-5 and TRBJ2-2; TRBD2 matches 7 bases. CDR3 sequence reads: CASGLVLGGSGTGELFF. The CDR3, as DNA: TGTGCTAGTGGTTTGGTACTTGGCGGGAGCGGAACCGGGGAGCTGTTTTTT.